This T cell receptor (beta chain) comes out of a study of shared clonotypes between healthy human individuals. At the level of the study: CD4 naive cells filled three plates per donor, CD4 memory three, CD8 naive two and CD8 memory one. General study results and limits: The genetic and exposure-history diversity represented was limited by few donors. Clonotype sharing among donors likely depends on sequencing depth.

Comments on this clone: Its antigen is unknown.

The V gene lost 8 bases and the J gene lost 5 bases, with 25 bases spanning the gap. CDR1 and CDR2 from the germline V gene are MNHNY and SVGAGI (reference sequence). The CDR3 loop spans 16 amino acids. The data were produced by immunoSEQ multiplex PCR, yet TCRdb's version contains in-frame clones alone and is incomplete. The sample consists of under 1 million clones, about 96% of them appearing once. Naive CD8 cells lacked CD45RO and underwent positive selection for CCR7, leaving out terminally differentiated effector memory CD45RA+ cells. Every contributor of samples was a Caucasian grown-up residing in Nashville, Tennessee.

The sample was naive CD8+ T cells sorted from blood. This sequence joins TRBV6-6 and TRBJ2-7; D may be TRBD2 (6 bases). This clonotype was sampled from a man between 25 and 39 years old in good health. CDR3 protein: CASLPYPLPGVHEQYF. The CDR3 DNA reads TGTGCCAGCTTACCATATCCCCTCCCGGGGGTTCACGAGCAGTACTTC.